Detailed here is one TCR beta chain. Germline loops: CDR1 SGHVS, CDR2 FNYEAQ. Trimming took off 5 bases at V and 0 bases at J, with 13 bases between the two ends. This CDR3 is built from 15 residues. Profiled with immunoSEQ multiplex PCR; TCRdb holds only in-frame clones, not every one. Of approximately 140,000 clones listed, about 90% are singletons. The data originate from a study of blood T cell repertoires in COVID-19. The sample consisted of peripheral blood. This clonotype was sampled from a woman aged 60-75 years with active or convalescent COVID-19. The chain employs TRBV7-6 and TRBJ1-2, with D perhaps TRBD1 (6 bases). CDR3 nucleotides: TGTGCCAGCAGCGCCGGACAGTTAGCTAACTATGGCTACACCTTC. Protein product: CASSAGQLANYGYTF.